One sample yielded the 20 T cell receptor beta chains listed below, sequenced in a study of regulatory T cells in long-lasting Graves disease. In building TCR beta libraries, iRepertoire HTBI primers were used together with Arm-PCR of CDR3 regions. TCRdb ran MiXCR on the multiplex PCR reads and lists one entry per CDR3 protein. The sample has 520,000 or so distinct CDR3 sequences, around 12% seen once. Indicated time point: newly diagnosed GD, antithyroid drugs for less than 3 months. The TCR library was made from RNA that had been extracted from PBMCs in TRIzol. The same data also went into a second study, on T cells in Graves' hyperthyroidism and ophthalmopathy.

This specimen consisted of peripheral blood mononuclear cells (PBMCs), obtained at new diagnosis, from a patient treated with antithyroid drugs. The receptors derive from a woman in her 30s with Graves disease.

The chain couples TRBV20-1 to TRBJ2-3, with 9 bases fitting TRBD2. The CDR3 is 14 residues long. V lost 3 bases, J lost 1 base, and 2 bases stayed unmatched. Germline values: CDR1 DFQATT, CDR2 SNEGSKA (reference sequence). The CDR3 DNA sequence: TGCAGTGCTAGGCGGGAGGGCCGCACAGATACGCAGTATTTT. Encoded protein: CSARREGRTDTQYF.

This clonotype was recorded a few times. This chain links TRBV4-3 with TRBJ2-1; weak D call: TRBD2 (6 bases). Germline V gene sequence: CDR1 LGHNA, CDR2 YSLEER. V was trimmed by 1 base and J by 4 bases, leaving 11 bases between them. The CDR3 totals 15 residues. The CDR3 DNA is TGCGCCAGCAGCCAAGCTCTAGCGCTTTACAATGAGCAGTTCTTC. This translates into CASSQALALYNEQFF.

Worth noting for this clonotype: Given a far larger clone just one base away, this is likely a sequencing read error. The chain couples TRBV7-2 to TRBJ2-1; D is ambiguous. Germline V gene data show CDR1 as SGHTA and CDR2 as FQGNSA. V was shortened by 5 bases and J by 4 bases, with 15 bases between the two germline ends. This CDR3 is 15 amino acids long. This chain's CDR3 is CASSRVPSTYNEQFF. The CDR3 nucleotides read TGTGCCAGCAGCCGAGTTCCGTCCACGTACAATGAGCAGTTCTTC.

This clonotype has ten or more counts. The chain recombines TRBV19 with TRBJ1-5, with a weak D call TRBD1 (6 bases). Germline CDR1 is LNHDA and CDR2 is SQIVND (reference sequence). The CDR3 length is 16 residues. V dropped 1 base and J dropped 6 bases, with 16 bases sitting between them. CDR3 in amino acids: CASSIAHEAGAQPQHF. For the CDR3, the DNA is TGTGCCAGTAGTATAGCCCATGAGGCGGGGGCTCAGCCCCAGCATTTT. Filled out from reference TRBV19 and TRBJ1-5, the complete variable domain reads DGGITQSPKYLFRKEGQNVTLSCEQNLNHDAMYWYRQDPGQGLRLIYYSQIVNDFQKGDIAEGYSVSREKKESFPLTVTSAQKNPTAFYLCASSIAHEAGAQPQHFGDGTRLSIL.

This clonotype was found a few times. The CDR3 DNA is TGTGCCAGTAGTATCACTAGAATAGCGGGAGAGTGGTACAATGAGCAGTTCTTC. Its protein is CASSITRIAGEWYNEQFF. This rearrangement joins TRBV19 to TRBJ2-1, with 9 positions matching TRBD2. Losses at the gene ends were 3 bases for V and 4 bases for J; bases not matched to a gene: 13. The CDR3 is 18 residues long. Germline CDR1 LNHDA, CDR2 SQIVND (reference sequence).

This clonotype was seen at least ten times. The gene calls are TRBV20-1 and TRBJ2-7; weak D call: TRBD1 (6 bases). V lost 1 base and J 1 base, leaving 8 bases between the germline ends. The V gene's germline CDR1 is DFQATT and CDR2 SNEGSKA (reference sequence). The length of the CDR3 is 13 residues. This CDR3 is CSARARGSYEQYF. The CDR3 nucleotides read TGCAGTGCTAGAGCCAGGGGTTCCTACGAGCAGTACTTC.

As regards this clonotype: A single base separates this from a much larger clone, so it may be a read error. V is TRBV11-2 and J is TRBJ1-1; D possibly corresponds to TRBD1 (6 bases). This CDR3 spans 15 amino acids. Germline CDR1 reads SGHAT; CDR2 reads FQNNGV. CDR3 bases: TGTACCAGCAGCACTTCGGACAGCCCGAACACTGAAGCTTTCTTT. Its protein is CTSSTSDSPNTEAFF. Drawing the rest from reference TRBV11-2 and TRBJ1-1, the complete variable domain is EAGVAQSPRYKIIEKRQSVAFWCNPISGHATLYWYQQILGQGPKLLIQFQNNGVVDDSQLPKDRFSAERLKGVDSTLKIQPAKLEDSAVYLCTSSTSDSPNTEAFFGQGTRLTVV.

In its sample, this clonotype was seen many times. This chain links TRBV27 with TRBJ2-5; possibly TRBD2 for D (5 bases). CDR3 length: 15 amino acids. CDR1 is MNHEY, CDR2 SMNVEV, per germline (reference sequence). The ends were cut back, 2 bases at V and 1 base at J, with 11 bases in the middle. The CDR3 region has the DNA TGTGCCAGCAGTTTAATGGCGGACTCCCAAGAGACCCAGTACTTC. This sequence encodes CASSLMADSQETQYF.

There are a few counts of this clonotype. The chain links TRBV20-1 to TRBJ2-1, with a tentative D call TRBD1 (6 bases). CDR3 length: 13 residues. Trimming pared 5 bases from V and 9 bases from J, leaving 17 bases between. The germline gives CDR1 DFQATT, CDR2 SNEGSKA (reference sequence). Here the CDR3 reads CSAPLTGESEQFF. Written as DNA, the CDR3 is TGCAGTGCTCCCTTGACAGGTGAGAGTGAGCAGTTCTTC.

The chain couples TRBV30 to TRBJ1-2, with D perhaps TRBD1 (5 bases). The germline CDR1 and CDR2 sequences are GTSNPN and SVGIG (reference sequence). The CDR3 contains 12 residues. With 3 bases removed from V and 6 bases from J, the gap between germline ends came to 11 bases. As DNA, the CDR3 is TGTGCCTGGAGAGCTCGGGGGGATGGCTACACCTTC. As protein: CAWRARGDGYTF.

As regards this clonotype: The junction and the germline gene differ at one end; a read error may be behind it. This chain joins TRBV28 and TRBJ2-5, with 13 bases fitting TRBD2. CDR1 and CDR2 from the germline V gene are MDHEN and SYDVKM. The CDR3 extends over 19 amino acids. DNA of the CDR3: TGTGCCAGCAGTTTATTCGCACTAGCGGGAGGGGGGGGATCGGAGATCCAGTACTTC. It specifies CASSLFALAGGGGSEIQYF.

As for this clonotype: Given a much more abundant clone one base away, this may be a read error. The rearrangement links TRBV6-1 to TRBJ2-5; D gene uncertain. This CDR3 spans 11 amino acids. Germline V gene lookup returns CDR1 MNHNS and CDR2 SASEGT. Trimming took off 9 bases at V and 5 bases at J, with 10 bases between the two ends. The CDR3 here is CARSVSETQYF. CDR3 sequence (DNA): TGTGCCAGAAGCGTCTCGGAGACCCAGTACTTC.

This clonotype was seen a few times. J is TRBJ1-1 and V is TRBV7-9; D may be TRBD1 (6 bases). The germline gives CDR1 SEHNR, CDR2 FQNEAQ (reference sequence). The V gene lost 5 bases and the J gene lost 7 bases, with 11 bases spanning the gap. The CDR3 consists of 12 residues. CDR3 amino acids: CASSTPDSEAFF. In DNA form, the CDR3 reads TGTGCCAGCAGCACCCCGGACAGTGAAGCTTTCTTT.

This clonotype has at least ten counts. The chain combines TRBV6-5 with TRBJ2-1; D remains unclear. Germline V gene data show CDR1 as MNHEY and CDR2 as SVGAGI. V was shortened by 2 bases and J by 3 bases, with 11 bases between the two germline ends. This CDR3 is 15 amino acids long. This chain's CDR3 is CASSYGLLLYNEQFF. The DNA for the CDR3 is TGTGCCAGCAGTTACGGGCTTCTCCTCTACAATGAGCAGTTCTTC.

This clonotype was counted ten times or more. The V gene is TRBV3-1, the J gene TRBJ2-5, with TRBD2 matching over 7 bases. V lost 0 bases, J lost 5 bases, and 6 bases stayed unmatched. Per germline, CDR1 LGHDT and CDR2 YNNKEL (reference sequence). CDR3 length: 15 amino acids. The CDR3 coding sequence is TGTGCCAGCAGCCAAGATTTGCGGGAGCGTGAGACCCAGTACTTC. This codes for CASSQDLRERETQYF.

This clonotype was seen more than once but under ten times. CDR3 region: CASSSTAANYGYTF. The CDR3 DNA reads TGTGCCAGTAGTAGTACAGCGGCTAACTATGGCTACACCTTC. The chain uses TRBV19 and TRBJ1-2; D is unresolved. V was cut by 4 bases and J by 0 bases, with 9 bases left in between. Per germline, CDR1 LNHDA and CDR2 SQIVND (reference sequence). This CDR3 is built from 14 residues.

At least ten counts were recorded for this clonotype. The chain employs TRBV12-3 or TRBV12-4 and TRBJ1-1; perhaps TRBD1 as D (6 bases). This CDR3 region has 15 residues. V lost 1 base to trimming and J lost 7 bases, with 16 bases between them. DNA of the CDR3: TGTGCCAGCAGTTTAGAGGGGGGGGTATCCATTGAAGCTTTCTTT. This codes for CASSLEGGVSIEAFF.

This clonotype was observed many times. The chain is built from TRBV28 and TRBJ1-1; D gene ambiguous. The CDR3 extends over 12 amino acids. Trimming took off 7 bases at V and 3 bases at J, with 9 bases between the two ends. The V gene's germline CDR1 is MDHEN and CDR2 SYDVKM. This chain's CDR3 is CASISPYTEAFF. Written as DNA, the CDR3 is TGTGCCAGCATATCCCCATACACTGAAGCTTTCTTT.

This clonotype showed up many times. The chain joins TRBV5-1 to TRBJ1-4; no reliable D call. Germline assignment: CDR1 SGHRS and CDR2 YFSETQ. The CDR3 has 14 residues. The V end was cut by 2 bases, the J end by 0 bases, with 5 bases between. DNA of the CDR3: TGCGCCAGCAGCTTTTTAGCAACTAATGAAAAACTGTTTTTT. Its protein product is CASSFLATNEKLFF.

This clonotype appeared a few times. This clone may be a read error of a much larger clone one base away. For the CDR3, the DNA is TGTGCCAGCAGTTTAGGACCCTTACTTAGGTCCAATGAGCAGTTCTTC. This codes for CASSLGPLLRSNEQFF. This chain links TRBV28 with TRBJ2-1; no clear D. The CDR3 length is 16 residues. V was cut by 2 bases and J by 6 bases, with 17 bases left in between. Germline assignment: CDR1 MDHEN and CDR2 SYDVKM.